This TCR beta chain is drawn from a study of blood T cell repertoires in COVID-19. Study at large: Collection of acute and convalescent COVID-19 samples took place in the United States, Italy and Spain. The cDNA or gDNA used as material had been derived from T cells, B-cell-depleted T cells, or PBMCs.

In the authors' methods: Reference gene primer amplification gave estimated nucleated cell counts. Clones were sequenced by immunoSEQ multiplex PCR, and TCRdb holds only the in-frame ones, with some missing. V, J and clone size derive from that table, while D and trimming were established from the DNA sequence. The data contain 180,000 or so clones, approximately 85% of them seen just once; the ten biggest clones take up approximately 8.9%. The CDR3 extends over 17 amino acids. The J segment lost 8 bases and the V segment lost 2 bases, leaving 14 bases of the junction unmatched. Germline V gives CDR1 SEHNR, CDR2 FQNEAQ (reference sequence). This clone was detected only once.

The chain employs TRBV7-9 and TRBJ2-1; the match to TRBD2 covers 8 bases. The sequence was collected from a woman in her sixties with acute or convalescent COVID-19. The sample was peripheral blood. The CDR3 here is CASSLRPSGWGVDEQFF. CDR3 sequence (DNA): TGTGCCAGCAGCTTAAGGCCTAGCGGGTGGGGTGTCGATGAGCAGTTCTTC.